These 2 T cell receptor beta chains were sequenced from one sample in a study of blood T cell repertoires in COVID-19. Clones were sequenced by immunoSEQ multiplex PCR, and TCRdb holds only the in-frame ones, with some missing. Of 210,000 or so clones listed, around 90% were seen once; the top ten hold more than 10%. Input material: PBMCs or T cells enriched from blood (not recorded which). The origin of the receptors is a man aged 30 to 39 who had recovered from COVID-19.

This chain links TRBV28 with TRBJ1-2; D perhaps matches TRBD1 (5 bases). Germline loops: CDR1 MDHEN, CDR2 SYDVKM. The CDR3 sequence is 14 residues long. V lost 4 bases and J lost 1, with 10 bases in between. In DNA, the CDR3 is TGTGCCAGCAGTTCCGGCGGGGGTAACTATGGCTACACCTTC. It codes for CASSSGGGNYGYTF.

The V and J genes are TRBV12-3 or TRBV12-4 and TRBJ2-7; D might be TRBD1 (6 bases). V lost 4 bases, J lost 3 bases, and 7 bases lay in between. CDR3 length equals 12 residues. The DNA for the CDR3 is TGTGCCAGCAGTTGGACAGTCTACGAGCAGTACTTC. Translating it yields CASSWTVYEQYF.